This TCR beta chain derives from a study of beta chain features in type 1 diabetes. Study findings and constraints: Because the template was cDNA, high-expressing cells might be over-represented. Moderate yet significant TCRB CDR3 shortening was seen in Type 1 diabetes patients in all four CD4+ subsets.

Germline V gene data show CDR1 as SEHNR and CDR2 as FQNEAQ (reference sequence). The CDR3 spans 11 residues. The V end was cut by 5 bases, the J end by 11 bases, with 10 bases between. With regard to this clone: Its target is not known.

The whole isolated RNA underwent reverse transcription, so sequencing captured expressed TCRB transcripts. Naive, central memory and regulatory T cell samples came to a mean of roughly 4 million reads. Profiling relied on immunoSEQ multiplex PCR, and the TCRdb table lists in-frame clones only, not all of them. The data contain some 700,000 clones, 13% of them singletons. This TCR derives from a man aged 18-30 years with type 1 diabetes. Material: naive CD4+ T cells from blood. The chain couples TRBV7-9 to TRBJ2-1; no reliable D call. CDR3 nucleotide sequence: TGTGCCAGCAGCCTTGGTCTCCAGCAGTTCTTC. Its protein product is CASSLGLQQFF.